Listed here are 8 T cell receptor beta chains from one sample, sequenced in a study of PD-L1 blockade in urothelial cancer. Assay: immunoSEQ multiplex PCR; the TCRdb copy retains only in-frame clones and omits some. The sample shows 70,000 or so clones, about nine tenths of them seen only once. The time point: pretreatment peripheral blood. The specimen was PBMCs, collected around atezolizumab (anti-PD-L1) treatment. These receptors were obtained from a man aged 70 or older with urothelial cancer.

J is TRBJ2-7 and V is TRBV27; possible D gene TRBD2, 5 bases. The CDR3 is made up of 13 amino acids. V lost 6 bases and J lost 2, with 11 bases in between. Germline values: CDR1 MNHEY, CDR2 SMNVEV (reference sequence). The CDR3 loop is CASSQDFTYEQYF. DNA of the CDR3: TGTGCCAGCAGCCAGGACTTTACCTACGAGCAGTACTTC.

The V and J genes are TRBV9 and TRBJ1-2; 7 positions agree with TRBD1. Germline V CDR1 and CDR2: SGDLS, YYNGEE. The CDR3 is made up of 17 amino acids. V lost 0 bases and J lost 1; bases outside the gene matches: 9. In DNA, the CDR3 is TGTGCCAGCAGCGTAGCACAGGGGCATCTCGATAACTATGGCTACACCTTC. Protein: CASSVAQGHLDNYGYTF.

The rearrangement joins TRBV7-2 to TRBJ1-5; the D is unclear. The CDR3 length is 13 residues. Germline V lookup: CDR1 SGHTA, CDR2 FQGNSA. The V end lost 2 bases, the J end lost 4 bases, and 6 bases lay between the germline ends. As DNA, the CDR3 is TGTGCCAGCAGCTTATACGGGAATCAGCCCCAGCATTTT. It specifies CASSLYGNQPQHF. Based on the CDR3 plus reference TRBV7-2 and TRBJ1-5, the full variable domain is GAGVSQSPSNKVTEKGKDVELRCDPISGHTALYWYRQSLGQGLEFLIYFQGNSAPDKSGLPSDRFSAERTGGSVSTLTIQRTQQEDSAVYLCASSLYGNQPQHFGDGTRLSIL.

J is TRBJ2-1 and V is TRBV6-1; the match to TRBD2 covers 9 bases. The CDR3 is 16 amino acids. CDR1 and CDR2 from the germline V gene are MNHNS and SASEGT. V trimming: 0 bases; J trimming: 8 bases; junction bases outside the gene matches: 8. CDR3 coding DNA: TGTGCCAGCAGTGAAGCCTCTAGCGGGACGCTCTATGAGCAGTTCTTC. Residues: CASSEASSGTLYEQFF.

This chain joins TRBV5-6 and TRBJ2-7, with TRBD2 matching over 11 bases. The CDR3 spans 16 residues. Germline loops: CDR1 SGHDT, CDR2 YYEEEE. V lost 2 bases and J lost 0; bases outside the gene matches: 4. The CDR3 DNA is TGTGCCAGCAGCTTTGGAGGGACTAGCGGCTCCTACGAGCAGTACTTC. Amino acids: CASSFGGTSGSYEQYF.

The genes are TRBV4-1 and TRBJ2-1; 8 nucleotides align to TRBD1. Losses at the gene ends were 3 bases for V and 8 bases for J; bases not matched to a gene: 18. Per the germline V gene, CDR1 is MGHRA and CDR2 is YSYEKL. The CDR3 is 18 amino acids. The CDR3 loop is CASSHPRTGRTVLDEQFF. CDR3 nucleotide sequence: TGCGCCAGCAGCCATCCCCGGACAGGGCGTACTGTGCTAGATGAGCAGTTCTTC.

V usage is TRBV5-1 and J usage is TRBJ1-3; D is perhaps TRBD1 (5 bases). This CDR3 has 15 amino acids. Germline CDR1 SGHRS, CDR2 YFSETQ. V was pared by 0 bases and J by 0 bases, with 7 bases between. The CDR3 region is CASSLDRPSGNTIYF. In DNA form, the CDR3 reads TGCGCCAGCAGCTTGGACAGGCCCTCTGGAAACACCATATATTTT.

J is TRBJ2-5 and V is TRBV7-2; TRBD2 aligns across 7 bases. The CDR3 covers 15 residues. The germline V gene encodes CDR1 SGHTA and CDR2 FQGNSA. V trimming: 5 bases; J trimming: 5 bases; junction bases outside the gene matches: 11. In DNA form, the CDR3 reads TGTGCCAGCAGCACGACTAGCAGGGTGGGGGAGACCCAGTACTTC. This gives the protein CASSTTSRVGETQYF.